This T cell receptor (beta chain) was retrieved from a study of OX40 agonist ivuxolimab in advanced cancers. Points from the study as a whole: In the expanded peripheral T cells, antigen specificity was never determined. At 0.1 to 3.0 mg/kg, clonal expansion of CD4+ and CD8+ blood T cells had occurred by week 6. Partial responders at 0.1-3.0 mg/kg showed near-lowest clonal expansion. On average, a greater number of expanded clones characterised CD8+ T cells relative to CD4+.

To note about this clone: The antigen remains undetermined.

Only in-frame clones appear in the TCRdb table, and some are missing; sequencing was by immunoSEQ multiplex PCR. Of about 69,000 clones in the sample, around 80% are singletons; the top ten hold approximately 2.5%. The ends were cut back, 5 bases at V and 4 bases at J, with 12 bases in the middle. The V gene's germline CDR1 is SGHVS and CDR2 FNYEAQ. The CDR3 is 15 residues long. The TCR sequence derives from an adult with an advanced solid tumor such as melanoma, head and neck, liver or kidney cancer. The V and J genes are TRBV7-6 and TRBJ2-6; no firm D call. The sample was CD4+ or CD8+ T cells sorted from blood, taken in a trial of the OX40 agonist ivuxolimab. The CDR3 region is CASSLTTLGANVLTF. CDR3 in DNA: TGTGCCAGCAGCCTGACCACGTTGGGGGCCAACGTCCTGACTTTC.